This entry is about one T cell receptor (beta chain). Its antigen is unknown. Within one base of it there is no much larger clone, and no base qualities were kept. In total, roughly 710 healthy bone marrow donors made up the cohort. At the time of sampling, all cohort members were nominally healthy, though unrecorded immune exposures were likely present. The donor tested CMV seronegative and was one of the 352 seronegative cohort members. Every donor gave a peripheral blood sample, and the peripheral blood mononuclear cells from that sample were used for TCR beta sequencing. Genomic DNA was extracted from the blood cell samples with the Qiagen DNeasy Blood Extraction Kit. This sample is part of a study of cytomegalovirus exposure and HLA in healthy donors (TCRdb year 2017). Regarding the research as a whole: An earlier analysis of several hundred of the donors reported about 250 Gb of sequence data and 117 million unique TCR beta sequences from 150 million to 200 million T cells. An early release that covered fewer than 800 HLA-typed donors contained approximately 300 gigabases of sequencing data and 85 million to 100 million unique TCR sequences. Among the approximately 400 genotyped donors, around 79% belonged to the genetic ancestry cluster associated with self-reported Caucasian donors. The study was designed to test whether signatures of past pathogen exposure could be identified by cataloging public T cell receptors. The T cell repertoires of around 670 subjects were profiled by immunosequencing and related to cytomegalovirus serostatus. In addition to the first cohort of hundreds of subjects, a separate validation cohort of 100 to 150 different subjects was used. To predict cytomegalovirus infection status, the study combined high-throughput TCR immunosequencing, statistical association of individual TCRs with disease status, and machine learning. A later analysis re-examined previously published TCR beta repertoires from more than 550 donors and added high-resolution HLA genotyping to investigate patterns of TCR occurrence. Rather than drawing on any new phenotypic data, the later analysis identified candidate immune exposures from TCR beta sequences and the way those sequences occurred across donors. In an earlier analysis of roughly 600 of the donors, high-throughput TCR beta sequencing was used to judge whether each TCR beta V gene segment behaved as functional or pseudogenic. Donor age, sex, ethnicity and CMV serostatus were compiled alongside the repertoire data. In a later genetic analysis, genome-wide SNP genotypes for about three fifths of the 666 donors were used, and that subset was treated as a discovery cohort. Every repertoire in the discovery cohort had been generated on one and the same sequencing platform. HLA typing included class I and class II loci at four-digit resolution. Typing coverage varied by locus: roughly 629-640 donors for A, B, C, DRB1 and DQB1; roughly 510 for DQA1; approximately 570 for DPA1; roughly 450 for DPB1. Five DR-DQ haplotypes were handled as single units for association and clustering because linkage in the cohort was strong. On average, over 200,000 unique TCR beta nucleotide sequences were sequenced per donor among 350 to 400 genotyped donors of the cohort, with roughly 20% of those sequences being non-productive. What the authors observed across the whole study: In the study, some 160 TCR beta chains were listed as associated with cytomegalovirus. A further reported finding was that TCR beta sequences accurately predicted the HLA-A and HLA-B alleles for most subjects in the first cohort. At a false discovery rate of 0.05, a later analysis linked 16,951 TCR beta sequences to specific HLA alleles. The cohort was sequenced for TCR beta chains only, and without alpha or paired-chain data the features that could be detected were limited. In a later analysis, most CMV-associated TCR beta chains were found to appear HLA-restricted, with HLA associations seemingly driven largely by CMV exposure. The authors suggested that the approach could potentially be extended to other disease states and immunological phenotypes. V-gene and J-gene trimming of TCR beta chains was associated with a missense DCLRE1C variant in a later genetic analysis, and the association was replicated in an independent cohort. A cluster of highly shared sequence variants was judged likely to be a technical artifact of the sequencing pipeline. A later analysis reported that several top co-occurrence clusters appeared linked to parvovirus B19, influenza, CMV and Epstein-Barr virus. In vitro tests confirmed that a few of the cytomegalovirus-associated TCR beta chains recognize cytomegalovirus antigens. According to a later genetic analysis, donors in an Asian-associated ancestry cluster had fewer N-insertions in productive TCRs than the roughly 700-donor mean. Across donors, most TCR sequences were observed very rarely, whereas some public TCRs were present in many individuals. Roughly uniform sequencing depth across donors was assumed in presence/absence analyses, although this assumption may not hold. Because the 87-base-pair reads could not distinguish some IMGT-functional V segments, including TRBV6-2 and TRBV6-3, those segments were excluded. Because some donors lacked HLA typing at each locus, the association tests relied only on the typed subset. Cytomegalovirus status was reported to be diagnosed by the classifier with high specificity and sensitivity in both the original and validation cohorts. A later analysis found that HLA-associated TCR beta chains were more clonally expanded and had lower generation probabilities than equally common non-associated chains. Correlated functional status among segregating V segments might be attributable to linkage disequilibrium, but an unknown experimental factor could not be ruled out. In an earlier analysis of more than 500 of the donors, most TCR beta V segments appeared in productive rearrangements about 87% or about 30% of the time, broadly matching IMGT annotations. A later analysis found that TCR association rates varied across HLA loci, with DRB1 alleles showing the most associated TCRs and HLA-C alleles the fewest. Strong co-occurrence of HLA alleles, especially DR and DQ, made assigning TCR associations to individual alleles difficult. The earlier analysis of almost 600 of the donors excluded roughly 16 rarely observed V segments, including chromosome 9 orphons, because counts were too low. The only immune exposure information available for the cohort was CMV serostatus.

Library generation was performed with the immunoSEQ multiplex PCR assay. For the multiplex PCR, a mixture combining 60 forward primers for TCR Vbeta segments and 13 reverse primers for TCR Jbeta segments was used. Amplification of the CDR3 region of rearranged TCR beta genes was performed with a multiplex PCR assay on genomic DNA. Amplified TCR beta libraries were sequenced as 87-base-pair reads on the Illumina HiSeq System. As for the authors' bioinformatics: Across the 670 or so repertoires, a later analysis counted roughly 77 million unique TCR beta chains, 9.5 million to 13 million of which were shared by at least two donors. To remove PCR and sequencing errors, raw reads were error-corrected and collapsed into unique sequences using a nearest-neighbor algorithm that merged closely related sequences. V, D and J gene segments were assigned by aligning CDR3 sequences to IMGT reference sequences. Each retained sequence needed at least a six-nucleotide match to both a V gene segment and a J gene segment. Rearrangements were classified as productive when the CDR3 lacked stop codons and remained in frame with V and J, and all other rearrangements were classified as non-productive. CDR3 was defined according to IMGT convention as the region running from the second conserved V-encoded cysteine to the conserved J-encoded phenylalanine. The earlier analysis of 450 to 750 of the donors excluded any sequence lacking an unambiguous match to a single V gene segment. In an earlier analysis of around 600 of the donors, V segments were called functional above 56.7% productive rearrangements and were called segregating when the between-donor standard deviation exceeded 5%. A statistical classification framework was built for diagnosing cytomegalovirus status from the catalog of TCR beta chain sequences. In a later analysis, TCR nucleotide sequences were compared against IMGT/GENE-DB human TR gene sequences so that V and J genes could be assigned. The TCRdist pipeline was used in a later analysis to assign CDR3 sequences and most-parsimonious VDJ recombination scenarios. A later analysis defined each TCR beta chain by its CDR3 amino acid sequence plus V-gene family, and excluded reads lacking a unique V-gene family. As a way to deal with suspected cross-contamination and a sequencing artifact, a later analysis dropped approximately 590 nucleotide sequences that were highly shared and had low generation probability. In a later analysis, a clonal expansion index for each public chain was calculated from normalized within-repertoire ranks of inferred template counts. A later analysis computed generation probabilities with a VDJ recombination model fitted to out-of-frame rearrangements, and checked the results against IGoR. A later analysis scored TCR-TCR, TCR-HLA and TCR-CMV co-occurrence with hypergeometric tests, applying a repertoire-size bias correction to TCR pairs. To estimate false discovery rates, a later analysis permuted the HLA or CMV assignments 20 times. In a later analysis, co-occurring TCRs were grouped using DBSCAN, with TCRdist sequence similarity added in when clustering inside HLA-allele-positive subsets. Repertoires with fewer than 30,000 or more than 120,000 public chains were left out of co-occurrence clustering, as were a handful of repertoires with anomalous nucleotide sharing. Imported from immuneACCESS, the table was reduced by TCRdb to in-frame sequences with V and J called. These copies leave out some clones; in studies compared against another copy, an unresolved V gene accounts for under half, and the cause of the remainder is not known. For V, J and clone size, that table is used; D and trimming come from the DNA. The sample records some 150,000 clones, around 80% of which are singletons. Clones ranked in the top ten supply 2.5% to 4% of the sample.

In the germline V gene (reference sequence), CDR1 corresponds to SGHNT and CDR2 to YYREEE. From the cysteine up to the phenylalanine, the CDR3 has a length of 16 residues. Only the CDR3 DNA stays, 48 bases, in frame from base 1. Unmatched junction bases come to 6, with V trimmed by 3 bases and J by 1 base. The V and J segments used are TRBV5-4 and TRBJ1-1, with 10 junctional bases fitting TRBD1. The receptor comes from a man between 40 and 49 years old in good health and CMV-seronegative. The sequencing sample was made of PBMCs. The DNA sequence reads TGTGCCAGCAGCTCCGCACGGGACAGGGGGAACACTGAAGCTTTCTTT. Its protein is CASSSARDRGNTEAFF.